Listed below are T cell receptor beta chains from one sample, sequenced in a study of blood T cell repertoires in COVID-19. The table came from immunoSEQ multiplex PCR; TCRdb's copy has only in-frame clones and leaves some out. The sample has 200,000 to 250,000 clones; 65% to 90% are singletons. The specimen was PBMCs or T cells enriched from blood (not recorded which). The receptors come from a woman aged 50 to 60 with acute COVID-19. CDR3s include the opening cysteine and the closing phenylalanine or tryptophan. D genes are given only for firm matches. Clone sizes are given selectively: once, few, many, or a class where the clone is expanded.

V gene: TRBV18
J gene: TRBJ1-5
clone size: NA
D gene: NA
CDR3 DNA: TGTGCCAGCTCACCACAGGGGGTCGGGTCCCAGCATTTT
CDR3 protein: CASSPQGVGSQHF

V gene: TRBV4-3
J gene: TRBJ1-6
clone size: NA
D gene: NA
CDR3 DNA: TGCGCCAGCAGCCAATCCTCAGGGCACAATAATTCACCCCTCCACTTT
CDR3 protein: CASSQSSGHNNSPLHF

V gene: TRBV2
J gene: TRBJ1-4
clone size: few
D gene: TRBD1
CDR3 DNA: TGTGCCAGCTGGACCCTACAGGGGAGCGAAAAACTGTTTTTT
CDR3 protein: CASWTLQGSEKLFF

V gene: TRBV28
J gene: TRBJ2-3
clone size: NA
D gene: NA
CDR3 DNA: TGTGCCAGCAGTAGTGGCTCACACACAGATACGCAGTATTTT
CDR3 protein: CASSSGSHTDTQYF

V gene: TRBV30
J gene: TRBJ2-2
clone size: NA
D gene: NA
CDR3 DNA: TGTGCCAGCCCTCAGGGATCTAAATACGGGGAGCTGTTTTTT
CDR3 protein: CASPQGSKYGELFF

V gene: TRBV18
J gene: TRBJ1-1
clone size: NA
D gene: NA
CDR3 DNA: TGTGCCAGCTCACCCGGAACAGCGAACACTGAAGCTTTCTTT
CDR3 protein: CASSPGTANTEAFF

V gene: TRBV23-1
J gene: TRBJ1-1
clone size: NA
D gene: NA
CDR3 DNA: TGCGCCAGCAGTCACGGGAAGTGGGTTGAAGCTTTCTTT
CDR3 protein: CASSHGKWVEAFF

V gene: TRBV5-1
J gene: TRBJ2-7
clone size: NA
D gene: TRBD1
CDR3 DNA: TGCGCCAGCAGCTTGGGAGGCGCCGGGACAGGGGGCGAGCAGTACTTC
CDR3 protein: CASSLGGAGTGGEQYF

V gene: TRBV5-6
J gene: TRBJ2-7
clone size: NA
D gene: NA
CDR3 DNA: TGTGCCAGCAGCTTGGACGGTACCTACGAGCAGTACTTC
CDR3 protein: CASSLDGTYEQYF

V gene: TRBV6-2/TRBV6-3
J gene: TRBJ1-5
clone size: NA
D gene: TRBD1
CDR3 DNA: TGTGCCAGCAGTACCATGACAGGGGATAGCAATCAGCCCCAGCATTTT
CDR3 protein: CASSTMTGDSNQPQHF

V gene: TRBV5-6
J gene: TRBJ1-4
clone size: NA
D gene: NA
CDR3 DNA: TGTGCCAGCAGCTTGGGGGAACAGACAGGAGCTTTT
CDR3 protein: CASSLGEQTGAF

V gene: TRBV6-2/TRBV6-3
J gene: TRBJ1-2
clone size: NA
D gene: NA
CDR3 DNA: TGTGCCAGCAGTGAGCGGGGGGGCCTTGGAGGCTACACCTTC
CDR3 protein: CASSERGGLGGYTF

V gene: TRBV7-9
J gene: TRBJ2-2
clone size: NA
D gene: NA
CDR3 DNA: TGTGCCAGCAGCCGTTTGACAGACACCGGGGAGCTGTTTTTT
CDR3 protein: CASSRLTDTGELFF

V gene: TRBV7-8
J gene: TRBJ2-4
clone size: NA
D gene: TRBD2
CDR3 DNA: TGTGCCAGCAGCGCAGGGACTAGCGGGGGGGCGGGAAACATTCAGTACTTC
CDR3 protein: CASSAGTSGGAGNIQYF

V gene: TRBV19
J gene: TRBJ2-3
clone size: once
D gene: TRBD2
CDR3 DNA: TGTGCCAGTAGTGGCAGTTGGACTAGCGGGGGGCCGCGCACAGATACGCAGTATTTT
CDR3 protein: CASSGSWTSGGPRTDTQYF

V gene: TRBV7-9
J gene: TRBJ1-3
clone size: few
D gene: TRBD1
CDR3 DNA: TGTGCCAGCAGCACAACGGGACAGGCCTCTGGAAACACCATATATTTT
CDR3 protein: CASSTTGQASGNTIYF

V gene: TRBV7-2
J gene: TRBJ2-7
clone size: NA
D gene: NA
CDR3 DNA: TGTGCCAGCAGCTTATGGGCCTCGATTTACGAGCAGTACTTC
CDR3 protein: CASSLWASIYEQYF

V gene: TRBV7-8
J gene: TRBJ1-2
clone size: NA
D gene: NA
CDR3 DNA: TGTGCCAGCAGCTTAGGGACTAGCAGTAGTGGCTACACCTTC
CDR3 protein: CASSLGTSSSGYTF